This TCR beta chain was identified in a study of fetal regulatory T cell absence and autoimmunity (dated by TCRdb to the late 2010s). Background on the whole study: The IPEX patients showed exocrine pancreas autoimmunity in the absence of clinical diabetes. What the work shows at the level of the full study, not this receptor alone: TRB gene family usage was broadly similar between cord blood and pancreas, resembling published neonatal and adult repertoires. Significant oligoclonal enrichment of the TCR compartment was observed in pancreas versus cord blood, with some top clones enriched more than 80-fold. The oligoclonal enrichment was taken as support for antigen-driven autoimmunity in the pancreas before birth in IPEX syndrome.

Remarks on this clone: The specificity of this receptor is unknown. Base quality data are lacking; no much larger clone is found one base away.

Repertoire sequencing was done on genomic DNA taken from frozen pancreas tissue. Genomic DNA, about 1.8-3 ug, was extracted from umbilical cord blood or frozen pancreas using the DNeasy Blood and Tissue Kit. On the immunoSEQ human TCRbeta survey platform, TCRbeta CDR3 regions were amplified and barcoded with a two-step multiplex PCR. Libraries were sequenced on Illumina instruments, with IgH sequenced in parallel from the same samples. As for the original processing: Raw reads were filtered against IMGT V, D, J definitions and were binned using a nearest-neighbor algorithm so that PCR and sequencing errors were removed. Clones were defined as identical nucleotide sequences, and differential abundance between tissues was assessed by per-clone Fisher exact tests with a pFDR threshold of p<0.01. Clones with frequencies too low for statistical inference were excluded by a minimum inclusion filter of 10 in either sample. Pairwise clonal comparisons used the immunoSEQ Analyzer, and gene family usage was assessed with IMGT tools. Not all clones reach the TCRdb copy of this immuneACCESS table, which keeps in-frame sequences only. Checked studies attribute under half of the gap to unresolved V genes and leave the rest unexplained. V and J calls and clone size are those listed in that table; D and trimming were worked out from the DNA. In this sample the table shows about 95,000 clones, less than 80% of which occur a single time. 2% of the sample comes from the top ten.

The sample consisted of pancreas tissue. This TCR derives from a male donor with IPEX syndrome.

CDR3 reads: CASSVGLAGTQDEQFF. The nucleotides are TGTGCCAGCAGCGTAGGACTAGCGGGGACCCAGGATGAGCAGTTCTTC. The rearrangement joined TRBV9 to TRBJ2-1, with TRBD2 matching 11 junction bases. The germline V gene encodes CDR1 SGDLS and CDR2 YYNGEE. Counted from cysteine to phenylalanine, this CDR3 has 16 amino acids. The entry retains the CDR3 DNA only, 48 bases that are in frame from base 1. V lost 0 bases and J lost 8 bases, and the count of bases not matched to a germline gene is 7.